Shown below are 25 T cell receptor beta chains from a single sample sequenced in a study of blood T cell repertoires in COVID-19. Assay used: immunoSEQ multiplex PCR; TCRdb lists only in-frame clones, some missing. The sample has 150,000 to 200,000 clones, 80% to 90% seen once; the top ten hold 3% to 4.5%. Sequenced input: peripheral blood. These receptors all stem from a man younger than 35 with active or convalescent COVID-19.

The rearrangement joins TRBV29-1 to TRBJ2-1, with TRBD2 matching 12 bases. The V gene end was trimmed by 0 bases and the J gene end by 5 bases; junction bases not matched to a gene: 2. The CDR3 length is 15 residues. Germline values: CDR1 SQVTM, CDR2 ANQGSEA. The CDR3 loop reads CSVEDWTSGDNEQFF. In DNA form, the CDR3 reads TGCAGCGTTGAAGATTGGACTAGCGGGGACAATGAGCAGTTCTTC.

The gene calls are TRBV9 and TRBJ1-1; D remains unclear. The V gene lost 1 base and the J gene lost 0 bases, with 10 bases spanning the gap. The germline CDR1 and CDR2 sequences are SGDLS and YYNGEE. The length of the CDR3 is 15 residues. The CDR3 sequence: CASSVLPVMNTEAFF. CDR3 nucleotide sequence: TGTGCCAGCAGCGTACTACCGGTTATGAACACTGAAGCTTTCTTT.

The chain employs TRBV6-5 and TRBJ1-5; 9 bases fit TRBD1. Germline V gives CDR1 MNHEY, CDR2 SVGAGI. CDR3 length: 13 amino acids. V lost 7 bases, J lost 5 bases, and 3 bases stayed unmatched. CDR3 residues: CASTGQGDQPQHF. DNA of the CDR3: TGTGCCAGCACGGGACAGGGTGATCAGCCCCAGCATTTT.

The V call is TRBV5-4, the J call TRBJ1-2; 9 bases are a match to TRBD1. Germline V gene sequence: CDR1 SGHNT, CDR2 YYREEE (reference sequence). The junction had 8 bases not matched to a gene; V was cut back by 7 bases and J by 4 bases. CDR3 length equals 14 residues. The CDR3 region has the DNA TGTGCCAGCCGGCTGGACAGGGGCTCCTATGGCTACACCTTC. Encoded protein: CASRLDRGSYGYTF. Together with reference TRBV5-4 and TRBJ1-2, the CDR3 gives the full variable domain: ETGVTQSPTHLIKTRGQQVTLRCSSQSGHNTVSWYQQALGQGPQFIFQYYREEENGRGNFPPRFSGLQFPNYSSELNVNALELDDSALYLCASRLDRGSYGYTFGSGTRLTVV.

This rearrangement joins TRBV19 to TRBJ2-2, with 9 positions matching TRBD1. The length of the CDR3 is 16 residues. CDR1 is LNHDA, CDR2 SQIVND, per germline (reference sequence). The trim removed 3 bases at V and 5 bases at J, leaving 7 bases unmatched. CDR3 in amino acids: CASSIRIGQGTGELFF. The CDR3 coding sequence is TGTGCCAGTAGTATCCGGATCGGACAGGGGACCGGGGAGCTGTTTTTT.

This chain links TRBV5-8 with TRBJ1-1, with no clear D. Trimming left V 0 bases short and J 1 base short, with 10 bases between. Germline V CDR1 and CDR2: SGHTS, YDEGEE. This CDR3 has 15 amino acids. CDR3 sequence (DNA): TGTGCCAGCAGCTTGGGCGGGTGGCGGAACACTGAAGCTTTCTTT. Protein sequence: CASSLGGWRNTEAFF. Looking up the rest from reference TRBV5-8 and TRBJ1-1 gives the full variable domain: EAGVTQSPTHLIKTRGQQATLRCSPISGHTSVYWYQQALGLGLQFLLWYDEGEERNRGNFPPRFSGRQFPNYSSELNVNALELEDSALYLCASSLGGWRNTEAFFGQGTRLTVV.

The chain links TRBV29-1 to TRBJ2-1; possible D gene TRBD2, 6 bases. The CDR3 has 12 amino acids. Per the germline V gene, CDR1 is SQVTM and CDR2 is ANQGSEA. V shed 7 bases and J shed 9 bases, with 16 bases lying between them. CDR3 in amino acids: CSGRGASSEQFF. CDR3 nucleotides: TGCAGCGGGCGGGGCGCGTCTAGTGAGCAGTTCTTC.

This clone showed up just once. J is TRBJ1-2 and V is TRBV19; 8 nucleotides align to TRBD1. The junction had 8 bases not matched to a gene; V was cut back by 8 bases and J by 0 bases. The CDR3 length is 15 residues. Germline V gives CDR1 LNHDA, CDR2 SQIVND (reference sequence). CDR3 amino acids: CASLPSGGANYGYTF. CDR3 sequence (DNA): TGTGCCAGTTTACCCTCAGGGGGCGCTAACTATGGCTACACCTTC.

The chain is built from TRBV5-6 and TRBJ1-3; TRBD1 agrees at 8 bases. Germline assignment: CDR1 SGHDT and CDR2 YYEEEE. The CDR3 loop spans 17 amino acids. The V segment lost 1 base and the J segment 5 bases; nucleotides outside the gene matches: 11. The CDR3 DNA follows: TGTGCCAGCAGCTTGTTTATACGGAGGACAGGGCGAAACACCATATATTTT. Amino acid sequence: CASSLFIRRTGRNTIYF.

The chain joins TRBV5-8 to TRBJ2-3; D is uncertain. V lost 4 bases and J lost 8, with 5 bases in between. Germline CDR1 is SGHTS and CDR2 is YDEGEE. CDR3 length: 10 residues. The CDR3, as DNA: TGTGCCAGCAGCCCCGGTACGCAGTATTTT. Encoded protein: CASSPGTQYF.

The chain recombines TRBV6-1 with TRBJ1-2; a weak D match, TRBD1 (6 bases). This CDR3 spans 13 amino acids. V shed 2 bases and J shed 8 bases, with 12 bases lying between them. Germline values: CDR1 MNHNS, CDR2 SASEGT. This CDR3 is CASSESRGWGYTF. The CDR3 DNA is TGTGCCAGCAGTGAAAGCAGGGGCTGGGGCTACACCTTC.

CDR3 nucleotide sequence: TGCGCCAGCAGCCAACTAGCGGGAGTGGGGGGACCCTACGAGCAGTACTTC. As protein: CASSQLAGVGGPYEQYF. J is TRBJ2-7 and V is TRBV4-3, with 10 bases aligning to TRBD2. Trimming at V came to 2 bases and at J to 2 bases, leaving 9 bases not matched to a gene. Germline V gene sequence: CDR1 LGHNA, CDR2 YSLEER. The CDR3 totals 17 residues.

The chain carries TRBV28 and TRBJ2-5; D might be TRBD2 (6 bases). With 3 bases removed from V and 0 bases from J, the gap between germline ends came to 14 bases. The germline CDR1 and CDR2 sequences are MDHEN and SYDVKM. The CDR3 contains 16 residues. The CDR3 loop is CASSFGASANQETQYF. CDR3 DNA sequence: TGTGCCAGCAGTTTTGGGGCTAGCGCTAACCAAGAGACCCAGTACTTC.

This clone has at least ten counts. The rearrangement joins TRBV6-1 to TRBJ1-1, with D unclear. This CDR3 region has 13 residues. Trimming shortened V by 0 bases and J by 1 base, and 3 bases separated the two germline ends. The germline gives CDR1 MNHNS, CDR2 SASEGT. CDR3 bases: TGTGCCAGCAGTGAAGCCCGGAACACTGAAGCTTTCTTT. It encodes CASSEARNTEAFF.

The chain couples TRBV9 to TRBJ1-5; D is possibly TRBD1 (6 bases). The CDR3 totals 15 residues. V dropped 4 bases and J dropped 9 bases, with 20 bases sitting between them. Germline V gene sequence: CDR1 SGDLS, CDR2 YYNGEE. CDR3 nucleotide sequence: TGTGCCAGCAGCACGGATGGACAGATCGGTTTGCCCCAGCATTTT. It specifies CASSTDGQIGLPQHF.

V is TRBV28 and J is TRBJ2-1, with 10 bases identical to TRBD1. Germline V gene data show CDR1 as MDHEN and CDR2 as SYDVKM. The J segment lost 4 bases and the V segment lost 2 bases, leaving 11 bases of the junction unmatched. The CDR3 loop spans 18 amino acids. CDR3 DNA: TGTGCCAGCAGTTTACCGCGGGACAGGGGAAAGGGTTACAATGAGCAGTTCTTC. As protein: CASSLPRDRGKGYNEQFF.

This clone occurred once. The chain joins TRBV3-1 (or the pseudogene TRBV3-2) to TRBJ2-7; no reliable D call. The CDR3 totals 12 residues. Germline V gene lookup returns CDR1 LGHDT and CDR2 YNNKEL (reference sequence). V lost 1 base and J 6 bases, leaving 7 bases between the germline ends. The CDR3 DNA is TGTGCCAGCAGCCAAGGTCCAGGCGAGCAGTACTTC. Translating gives CASSQGPGEQYF.

This clone has just a few counts. This CDR3 reads CASSWGLTSNTGELFF. CDR3 in DNA: TGTGCCAGCAGTTGGGGCCTGACTTCGAACACCGGGGAGCTGTTTTTT. V gene TRBV6-2 or TRBV6-3 combines with J gene TRBJ2-2; possibly TRBD1 for D (5 bases). Trimming pared 4 bases from V and 0 bases from J, leaving 12 bases between. CDR1 MNHEY and CDR2 SVGEGT come from the germline V gene. This CDR3 comprises 16 residues.

The chain is built from TRBV24-1 and TRBJ2-5, with D tentatively TRBD1 (5 bases). Trimming removed 3 bases at V and 2 bases at J, with 9 bases between. The CDR3 contains 14 residues. CDR1 and CDR2 from the germline V gene are KGHDR and SFDVKD. This chain's CDR3 is CATSDTDRQETQYF. CDR3 nucleotide sequence: TGTGCCACCAGTGATACCGACAGACAAGAGACCCAGTACTTC.

The V gene is TRBV6-5, the J gene TRBJ2-1, with unresolved D. CDR1 and CDR2 (germline): MNHEY, SVGAGI. This CDR3 has 13 amino acids. V lost 6 bases and J lost 6, with 12 bases in between. The CDR3, as DNA: TGTGCCAGCAGACAGACCTTAGTCAATGAGCAGTTCTTC. Translation: CASRQTLVNEQFF.

The V and J genes are TRBV5-6 and TRBJ2-3; a weak D match, TRBD1 (6 bases). CDR1 and CDR2 (germline): SGHDT, YYEEEE. The CDR3 has 14 residues. The ends were cut back, 4 bases at V and 2 bases at J, with 11 bases in the middle. The CDR3, as DNA: TGTGCCAGCAGCCTTGACAGGATCACAGATACGCAGTATTTT. Amino acid sequence: CASSLDRITDTQYF.

The J gene is TRBJ1-5, the V gene TRBV28; no firm D call. The CDR3 is 11 amino acids. Per germline, CDR1 MDHEN and CDR2 SYDVKM. The ends were cut back, 6 bases at V and 4 bases at J, with 4 bases in the middle. Here the CDR3 DNA reads TGTGCCAGCAGCACAAATCAGCCCCAGCATTTT. Protein sequence: CASSTNQPQHF.

The rearrangement joins TRBV7-9 to TRBJ1-4; 9 positions agree with TRBD1. The CDR3 covers 16 residues. Germline CDR1 SEHNR, CDR2 FQNEAQ (reference sequence). V shed 4 bases and J 6 bases; nucleotides not matched to a gene: 9. The CDR3 DNA is TGTGCCAGCAGCTCTAAAGGGACAGGGTTGGATGAAAAACTGTTTTTT. It yields the protein CASSSKGTGLDEKLFF.

This clone appeared a few times. CDR3 region: CASSRPGEDTYGYTF. The DNA for the CDR3 is TGTGCCAGCAGCCGACCGGGTGAAGATACATATGGCTACACCTTC. This chain links TRBV5-4 with TRBJ1-2; D is undetermined. Trimming removed 4 bases at V and 5 bases at J, with 18 bases between. The CDR3 has 15 amino acids. Per germline, CDR1 SGHNT and CDR2 YYREEE (reference sequence).

This clone was detected once. The rearrangement joins TRBV19 to TRBJ1-2; TRBD1 agrees at 10 bases. The CDR3 extends over 17 amino acids. Germline CDR1 and CDR2: LNHDA and SQIVND (reference sequence). V gave up 4 bases and J gave up 6 bases; unmatched junction bases: 14. CDR3 protein: CASSNPGQGIPRDGYTF. The CDR3 coding sequence is TGTGCCAGTAGTAATCCGGGACAGGGGATCCCTCGGGATGGCTACACCTTC.